The present TCR beta chain was sequenced within a study of control samples from healthy donors and cancer patients. Assay: immunoSEQ multiplex PCR; the TCRdb copy retains only in-frame clones and omits some. The sample includes around 100,000 clones, roughly 90% of them seen just once. V lost 5 bases and J lost 4; bases outside the gene matches: 8. Germline V CDR1 and CDR2: MNHEY, SVGAGI. The length of the CDR3 is 15 residues. Sequenced input: PBMCs. The clonotype was recovered from a man in his sixties with lung cancer. The J gene is TRBJ1-3, the V gene TRBV6-5, with 7 bases aligning to TRBD1. CDR3 nucleotides: TGTGCCAGCAGTCGGACCACAGGGGAAGGAAACACCATATATTTT. This gives the protein CASSRTTGEGNTIYF.